This TCR beta chain was retrieved from a study of beta chain features in type 1 diabetes. Sequenced material consisted of expressed TCRB transcripts (all of the isolated RNA was reverse transcribed). About 3.6 million reads on average were seen across naive, central memory and regulatory T cell samples. Here immunoSEQ multiplex PCR was the method, and the copy in TCRdb shows in-frame clones only, minus some. The table includes approximately 360,000 clones, roughly 12% detected once. A few counts support this clone. Its antigen remains unidentified. CD4+ naive, central memory, regulatory and stem cell-like memory subsets were isolated by sorting on CD45RO/CCR7/CD25/CD127/CD95/CD27. Study-level findings and limits: PCR might preferentially amplify shorter templates, equally in patients and controls. Insertions were fewer and deletions more numerous at VDJ junctions in type 1 diabetes patients. Researchers report that Type 1 diabetes patients had moderately but significantly shorter TCRB CDR3s across all four CD4+ subsets.

CDR1 and CDR2 from the germline V gene are LGHNA and YNFKEQ. V lost 3 bases and J 0 bases, leaving 12 bases between the germline ends. The CDR3 is 15 amino acids. The sample consisted of naive CD4+ T cells from blood. The V call is TRBV4-2, the J call TRBJ2-7; D not certain. The receptor was derived from a woman between 18 and 30 years old with type 1 diabetes. For the CDR3, the DNA is TGTGCCAGCAGCCATGGAGCCTCGGGCTCCTACGAGCAGTACTTC. It translates to CASSHGASGSYEQYF.